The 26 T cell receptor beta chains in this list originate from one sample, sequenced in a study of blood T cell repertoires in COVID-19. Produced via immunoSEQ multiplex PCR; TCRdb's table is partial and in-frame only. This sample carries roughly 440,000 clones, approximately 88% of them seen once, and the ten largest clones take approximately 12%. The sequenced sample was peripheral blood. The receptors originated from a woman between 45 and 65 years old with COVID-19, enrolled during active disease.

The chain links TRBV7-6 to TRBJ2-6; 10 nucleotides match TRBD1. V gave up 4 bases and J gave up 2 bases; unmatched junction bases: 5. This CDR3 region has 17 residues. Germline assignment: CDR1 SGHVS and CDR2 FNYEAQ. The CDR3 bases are TGTGCCAGCAGCTCAGGGACAGGGGTAGCTGGGGCCAACGTCCTGACTTTC. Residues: CASSSGTGVAGANVLTF.

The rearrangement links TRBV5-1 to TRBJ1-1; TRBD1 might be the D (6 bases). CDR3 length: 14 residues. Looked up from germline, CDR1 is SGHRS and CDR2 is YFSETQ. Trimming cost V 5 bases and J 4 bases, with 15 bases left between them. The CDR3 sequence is CASRGTTGSTEAFF. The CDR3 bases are TGCGCCAGCAGGGGCACTACAGGGAGCACTGAAGCTTTCTTT.

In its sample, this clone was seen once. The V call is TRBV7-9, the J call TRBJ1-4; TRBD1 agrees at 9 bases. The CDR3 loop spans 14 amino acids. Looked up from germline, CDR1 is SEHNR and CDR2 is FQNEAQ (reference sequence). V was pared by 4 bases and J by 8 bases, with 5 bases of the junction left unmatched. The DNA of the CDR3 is TGTGCCAGCAGCTCGACAGGGGGGGAGGAAAAACTGTTTTTT. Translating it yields CASSSTGGEEKLFF.

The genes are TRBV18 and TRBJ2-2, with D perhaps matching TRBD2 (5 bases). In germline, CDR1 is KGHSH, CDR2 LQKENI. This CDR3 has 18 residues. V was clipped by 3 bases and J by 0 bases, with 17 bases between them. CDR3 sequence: CASSPRDPTGTNTGELFF. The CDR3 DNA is TGTGCCAGCTCACCCCGGGATCCCACGGGGACGAACACCGGGGAGCTGTTTTTT.

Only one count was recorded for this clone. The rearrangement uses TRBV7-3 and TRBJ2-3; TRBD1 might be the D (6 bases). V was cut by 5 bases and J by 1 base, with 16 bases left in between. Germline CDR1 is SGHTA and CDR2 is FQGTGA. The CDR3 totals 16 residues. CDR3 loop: CASSLGWSGGTDTQYF. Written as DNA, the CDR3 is TGTGCCAGCAGCCTTGGGTGGTCAGGGGGCACAGATACGCAGTATTTT.

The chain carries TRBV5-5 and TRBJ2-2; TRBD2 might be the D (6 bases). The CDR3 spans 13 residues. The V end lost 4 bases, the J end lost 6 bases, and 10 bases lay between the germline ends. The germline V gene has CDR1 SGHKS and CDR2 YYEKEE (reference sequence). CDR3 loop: CASSPRLAGELFF. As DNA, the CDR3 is TGTGCCAGCAGCCCGAGACTAGCCGGGGAGCTGTTTTTT. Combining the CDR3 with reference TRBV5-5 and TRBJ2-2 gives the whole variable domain DAGVTQSPTHLIKTRGQQVTLRCSPISGHKSVSWYQQVLGQGPQFIFQYYEKEERGRGNFPDRFSARQFPNYSSELNVNALLLGDSALYLCASSPRLAGELFFGEGSRLTVL.

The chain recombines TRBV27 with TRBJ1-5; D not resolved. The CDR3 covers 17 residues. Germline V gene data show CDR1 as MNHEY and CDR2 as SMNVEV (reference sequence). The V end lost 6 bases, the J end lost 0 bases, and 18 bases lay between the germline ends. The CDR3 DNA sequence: TGTGCCAGCAGACCCATGACCGCAGGCTATAGCAATCAGCCCCAGCATTTT. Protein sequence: CASRPMTAGYSNQPQHF.

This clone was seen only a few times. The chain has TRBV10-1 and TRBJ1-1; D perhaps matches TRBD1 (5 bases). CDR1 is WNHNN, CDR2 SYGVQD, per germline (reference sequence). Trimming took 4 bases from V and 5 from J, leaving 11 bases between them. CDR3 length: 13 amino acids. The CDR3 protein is CASSVGRVTEAFF. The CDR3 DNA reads TGCGCCAGCAGTGTGGGCAGGGTGACTGAAGCTTTCTTT.

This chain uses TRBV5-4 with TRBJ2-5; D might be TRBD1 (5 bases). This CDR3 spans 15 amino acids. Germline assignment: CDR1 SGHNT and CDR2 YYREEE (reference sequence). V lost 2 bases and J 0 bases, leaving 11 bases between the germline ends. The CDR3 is CASSFGRQNQETQYF. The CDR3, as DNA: TGTGCCAGCAGCTTCGGTCGACAGAACCAAGAGACCCAGTACTTC.

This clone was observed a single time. CDR3: CASSGGQMNTEAFF. The CDR3 region has the DNA TGTGCCAGCAGCGGGGGACAGATGAACACTGAAGCTTTCTTT. This rearrangement joins TRBV5-4 to TRBJ1-1, with TRBD1 matching 7 bases. V shed 4 bases, J shed 0 bases, and the junction held 3 bases outside the gene matches. This CDR3 region has 14 residues. Per germline, CDR1 SGHNT and CDR2 YYREEE (reference sequence).

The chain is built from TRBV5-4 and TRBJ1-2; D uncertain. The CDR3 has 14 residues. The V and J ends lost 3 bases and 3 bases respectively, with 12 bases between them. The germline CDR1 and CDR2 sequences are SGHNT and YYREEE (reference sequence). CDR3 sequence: CASSSLTDYYGYTF. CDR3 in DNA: TGTGCCAGCAGCTCTCTTACAGATTACTATGGCTACACCTTC.

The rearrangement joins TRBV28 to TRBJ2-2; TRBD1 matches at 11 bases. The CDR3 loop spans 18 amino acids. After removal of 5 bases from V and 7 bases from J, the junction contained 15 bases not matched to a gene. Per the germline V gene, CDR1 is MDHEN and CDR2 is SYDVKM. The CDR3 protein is CASSPELRTGGEGGELFF. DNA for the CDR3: TGTGCCAGCAGTCCCGAACTCAGGACAGGGGGCGAAGGCGGGGAGCTGTTTTTT.

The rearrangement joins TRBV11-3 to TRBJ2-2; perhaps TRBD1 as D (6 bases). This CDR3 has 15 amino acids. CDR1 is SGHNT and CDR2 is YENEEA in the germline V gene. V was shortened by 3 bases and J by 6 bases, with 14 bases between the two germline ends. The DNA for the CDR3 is TGTGCCAGCAGCTTTGGGCAAGGGGGATCCGGGGAGCTGTTTTTT. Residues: CASSFGQGGSGELFF.

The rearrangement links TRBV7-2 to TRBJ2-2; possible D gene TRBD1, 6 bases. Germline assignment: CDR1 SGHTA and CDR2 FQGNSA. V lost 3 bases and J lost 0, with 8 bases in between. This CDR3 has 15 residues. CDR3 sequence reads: CASSFRTANTGELFF. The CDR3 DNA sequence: TGTGCCAGCAGCTTTCGGACAGCGAACACCGGGGAGCTGTTTTTT. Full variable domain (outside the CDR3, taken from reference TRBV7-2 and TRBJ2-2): GAGVSQSPSNKVTEKGKDVELRCDPISGHTALYWYRQSLGQGLEFLIYFQGNSAPDKSGLPSDRFSAERTGGSVSTLTIQRTQQEDSAVYLCASSFRTANTGELFFGEGSRLTVL.

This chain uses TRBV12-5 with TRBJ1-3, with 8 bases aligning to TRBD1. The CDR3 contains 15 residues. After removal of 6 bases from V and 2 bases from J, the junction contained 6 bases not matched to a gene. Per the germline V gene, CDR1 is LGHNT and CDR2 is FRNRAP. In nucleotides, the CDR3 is TGTGCTAGTGGCCCGTTCAGGGGGCCTGGAAACACCATATATTTT. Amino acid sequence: CASGPFRGPGNTIYF. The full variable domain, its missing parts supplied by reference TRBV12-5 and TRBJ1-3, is DARVTQTPRHKVTEMGQEVTMRCQPILGHNTVFWYRQTMMQGLELLAYFRNRAPLDDSGMPKDRFSAEMPDATLATLKIQPSEPRDSAVYFCASGPFRGPGNTIYFGEGSWLTVV.

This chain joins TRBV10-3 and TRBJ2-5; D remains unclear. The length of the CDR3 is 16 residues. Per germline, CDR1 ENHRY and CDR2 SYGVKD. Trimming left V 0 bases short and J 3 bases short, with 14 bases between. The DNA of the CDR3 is TGTGCCATCAGTGAGTCTCTCTTCGACATCGAAGAGACCCAGTACTTC. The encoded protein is CAISESLFDIEETQYF.

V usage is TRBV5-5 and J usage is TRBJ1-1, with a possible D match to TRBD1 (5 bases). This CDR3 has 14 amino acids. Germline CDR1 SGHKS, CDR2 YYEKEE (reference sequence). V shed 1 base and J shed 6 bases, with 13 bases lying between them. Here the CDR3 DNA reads TGTGCCAGCAGCTTGTTGACAGAAAGGGCTGAAGCTTTCTTT. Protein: CASSLLTERAEAFF.

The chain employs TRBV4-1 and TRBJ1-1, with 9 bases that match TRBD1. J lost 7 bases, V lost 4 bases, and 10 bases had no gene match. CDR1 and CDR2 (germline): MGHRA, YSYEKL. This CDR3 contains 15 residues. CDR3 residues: CASSPTGGVLYEAFF. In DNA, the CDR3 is TGCGCCAGCAGCCCTACAGGGGGCGTTTTGTATGAAGCTTTCTTT.

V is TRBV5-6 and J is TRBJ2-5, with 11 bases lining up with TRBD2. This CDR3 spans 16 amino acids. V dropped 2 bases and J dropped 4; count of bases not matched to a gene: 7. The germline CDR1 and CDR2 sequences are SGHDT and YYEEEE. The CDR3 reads CASSFGSGGAGETQYF. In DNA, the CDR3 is TGTGCCAGCAGCTTTGGTAGCGGGGGGGCCGGAGAGACCCAGTACTTC.

Here the CDR3 DNA reads TGTGCCAGCAGCACACAGGGTTCGAACACTGAAGCTTTCTTT. This codes for CASSTQGSNTEAFF. The chain joins TRBV5-4 to TRBJ1-1; D is possibly TRBD1 (6 bases). Germline lookup yields CDR1 SGHNT and CDR2 YYREEE (reference sequence). This CDR3 has 14 residues. The germline V and J ends were trimmed by 4 bases and 1 base, with 11 bases remaining between them.

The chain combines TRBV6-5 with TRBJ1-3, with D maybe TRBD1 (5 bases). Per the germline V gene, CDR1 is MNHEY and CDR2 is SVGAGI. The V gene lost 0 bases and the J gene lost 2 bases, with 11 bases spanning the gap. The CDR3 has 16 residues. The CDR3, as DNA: TGTGCCAGCAGTTACTCTGCGGGGACCACTGGAAACACCATATATTTT. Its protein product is CASSYSAGTTGNTIYF.

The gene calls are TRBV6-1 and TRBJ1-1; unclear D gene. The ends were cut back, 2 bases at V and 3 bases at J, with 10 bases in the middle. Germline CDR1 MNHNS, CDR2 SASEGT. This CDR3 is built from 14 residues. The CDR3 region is CASSELGRDTEAFF. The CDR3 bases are TGTGCCAGCAGTGAACTTGGGAGAGACACTGAAGCTTTCTTT.

The CDR3 sequence: CATSRERTYWDRQETQYF. CDR3 nucleotides: TGTGCCACCAGCAGAGAAAGGACCTACTGGGACAGACAAGAGACCCAGTACTTC. This rearrangement joins TRBV15 to TRBJ2-5; 7 bases are a match to TRBD1. The CDR3 runs to 18 residues. The germline V gene encodes CDR1 LNHNV and CDR2 YYDKDF (reference sequence). V trimming: 0 bases; J trimming: 2 bases; junction bases outside the gene matches: 12. Complete variable domain (other parts from reference TRBV15 and TRBJ2-5): DAMVIQNPRYQVTQFGKPVTLSCSQTLNHNVMYWYQQKSSQAPKLLFHYYDKDFNNEADTPDNFQSRRPNTSFCFLDIRSPGLGDTAMYLCATSRERTYWDRQETQYFGPGTRLLVL.

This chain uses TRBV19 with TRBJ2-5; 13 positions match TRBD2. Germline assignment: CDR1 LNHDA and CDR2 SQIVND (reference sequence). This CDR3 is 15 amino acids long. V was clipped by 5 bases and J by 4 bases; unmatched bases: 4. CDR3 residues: CASSLTSGGAETQYF. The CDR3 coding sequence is TGTGCCAGTAGTCTCACTAGCGGGGGGGCAGAGACCCAGTACTTC.

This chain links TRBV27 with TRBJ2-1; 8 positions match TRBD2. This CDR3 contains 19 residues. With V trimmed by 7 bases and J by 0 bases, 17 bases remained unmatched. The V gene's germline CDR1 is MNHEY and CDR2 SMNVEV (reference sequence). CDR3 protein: CASTLTKRGLSVSYNEQFF. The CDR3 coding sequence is TGTGCCAGCACCCTGACTAAGCGGGGGCTCTCCGTCTCCTACAATGAGCAGTTCTTC.

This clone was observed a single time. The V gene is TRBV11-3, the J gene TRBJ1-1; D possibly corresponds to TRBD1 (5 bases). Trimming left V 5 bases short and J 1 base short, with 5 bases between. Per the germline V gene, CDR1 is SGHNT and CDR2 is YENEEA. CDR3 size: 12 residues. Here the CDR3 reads CASSRGNTEAFF. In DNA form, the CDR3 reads TGTGCCAGCAGCAGGGGGAACACTGAAGCTTTCTTT.